This T cell receptor (beta chain) was identified during a study of regulatory T cells in long-lasting Graves disease. This sample's time point: newly diagnosed GD, antithyroid drugs for less than 3 months. After RNA was extracted from PBMCs, the TCR library was made from it. This clonotype was recorded many times. Relying on iRepertoire HTBI primers and Arm-PCR of CDR3 regions, the team built TCR beta libraries. TCRdb re-derived calls from the multiplex PCR reads in MiXCR, one entry per CDR3 protein. The data contain roughly 350,000 distinct CDR3 sequences, 16% of them singletons. In addition, the sample was reused for a study of T cells in Graves' hyperthyroidism and ophthalmopathy.

The sequence came from a man aged 40-50 years with Graves disease. The material was peripheral blood mononuclear cells (PBMCs), obtained at new diagnosis, from a patient treated with antithyroid drugs.

This CDR3 reads CASQSSVRTDTQYF. CDR3 nucleotide sequence: TGTGCCAGCCAGTCTAGCGTTAGGACAGATACGCAGTATTTT. The chain links TRBV2 to TRBJ2-3; weak D call: TRBD2 (6 bases). The V end lost 8 bases, the J end lost 3 bases, and 15 bases lay between the germline ends. Per germline, CDR1 SNHLY and CDR2 FYNNEI. This CDR3 contains 14 residues.